The sequence of this T cell receptor beta chain was determined in a study of blood T cells in healthy people across ages. CDR1 and CDR2 from the germline V gene are SGHRS and YFSETQ. This CDR3 region has 14 residues. V lost 3 bases and J lost 4, with 12 bases in between. A second PCR of 7 to 11 cycles used a sample-barcoded 5' primer and a J-beta primer mix. TCRdb recomputed calls from the 5' RACE reads with MiXCR, one row per CDR3 protein. The sample has about 1.6 million distinct CDR3 sequences; around 35% are singletons. The chain combines TRBV5-1 with TRBJ2-3, with D perhaps given as TRBD1 or TRBD2 (5 bases each). The source is a woman younger than 45 in good health. The sample taken for sequencing was blood. The CDR3 nucleotides are TGCGCCAGCAGCTCTAGCAGGGATCCAGATACGCAGTATTTT. As protein: CASSSSRDPDTQYF.